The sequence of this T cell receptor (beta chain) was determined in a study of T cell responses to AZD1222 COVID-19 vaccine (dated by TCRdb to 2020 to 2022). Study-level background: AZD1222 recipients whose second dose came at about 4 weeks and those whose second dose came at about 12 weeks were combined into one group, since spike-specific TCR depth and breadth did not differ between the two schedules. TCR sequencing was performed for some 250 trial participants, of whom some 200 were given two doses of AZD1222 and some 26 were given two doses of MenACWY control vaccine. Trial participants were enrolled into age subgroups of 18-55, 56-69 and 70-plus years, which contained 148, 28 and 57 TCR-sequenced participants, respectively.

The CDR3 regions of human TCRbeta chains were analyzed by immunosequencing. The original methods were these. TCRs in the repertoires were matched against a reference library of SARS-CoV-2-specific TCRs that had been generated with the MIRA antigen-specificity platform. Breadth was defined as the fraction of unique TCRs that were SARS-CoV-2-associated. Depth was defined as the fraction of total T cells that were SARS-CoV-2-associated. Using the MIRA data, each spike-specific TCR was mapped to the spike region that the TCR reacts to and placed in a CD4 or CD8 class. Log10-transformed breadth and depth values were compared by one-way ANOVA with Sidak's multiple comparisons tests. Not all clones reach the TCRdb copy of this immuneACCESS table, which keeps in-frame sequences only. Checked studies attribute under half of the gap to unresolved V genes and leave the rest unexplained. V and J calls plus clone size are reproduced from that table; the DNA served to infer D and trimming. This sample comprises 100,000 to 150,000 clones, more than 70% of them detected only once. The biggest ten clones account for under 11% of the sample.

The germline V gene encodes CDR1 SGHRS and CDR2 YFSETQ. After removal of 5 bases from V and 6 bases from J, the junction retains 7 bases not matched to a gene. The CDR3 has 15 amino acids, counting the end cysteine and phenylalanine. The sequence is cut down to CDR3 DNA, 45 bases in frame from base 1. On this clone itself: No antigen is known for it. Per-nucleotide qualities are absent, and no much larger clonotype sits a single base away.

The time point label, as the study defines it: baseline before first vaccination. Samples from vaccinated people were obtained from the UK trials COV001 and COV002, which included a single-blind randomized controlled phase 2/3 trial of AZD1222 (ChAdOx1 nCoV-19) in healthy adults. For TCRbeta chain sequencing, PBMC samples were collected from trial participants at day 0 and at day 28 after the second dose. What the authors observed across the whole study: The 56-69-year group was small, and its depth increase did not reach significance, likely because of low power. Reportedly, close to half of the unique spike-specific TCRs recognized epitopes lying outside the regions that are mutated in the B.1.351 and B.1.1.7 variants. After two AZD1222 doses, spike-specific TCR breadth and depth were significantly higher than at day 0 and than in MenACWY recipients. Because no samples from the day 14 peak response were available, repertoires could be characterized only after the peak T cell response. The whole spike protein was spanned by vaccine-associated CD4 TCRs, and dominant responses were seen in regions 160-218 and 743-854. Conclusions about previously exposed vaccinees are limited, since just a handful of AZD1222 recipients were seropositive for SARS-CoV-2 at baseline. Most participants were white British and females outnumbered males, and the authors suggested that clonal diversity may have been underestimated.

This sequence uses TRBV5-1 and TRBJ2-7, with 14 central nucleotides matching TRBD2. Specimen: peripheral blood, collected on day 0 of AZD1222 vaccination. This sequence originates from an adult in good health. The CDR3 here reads CASRTVGLAGGEQYF. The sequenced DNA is TGCGCCAGCAGGACTGTCGGACTAGCGGGGGGCGAGCAGTACTTC.